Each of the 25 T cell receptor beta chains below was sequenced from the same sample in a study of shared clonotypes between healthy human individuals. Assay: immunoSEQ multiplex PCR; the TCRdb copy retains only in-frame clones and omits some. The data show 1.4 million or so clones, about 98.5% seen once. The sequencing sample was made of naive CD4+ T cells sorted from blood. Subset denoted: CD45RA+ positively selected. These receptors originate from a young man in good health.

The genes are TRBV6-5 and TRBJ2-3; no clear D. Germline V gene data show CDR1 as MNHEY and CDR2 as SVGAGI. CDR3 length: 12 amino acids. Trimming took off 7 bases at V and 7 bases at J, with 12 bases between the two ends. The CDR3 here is CASKDELYTQYF. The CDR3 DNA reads TGTGCCAGCAAGGATGAGCTGTATACGCAGTATTTT.

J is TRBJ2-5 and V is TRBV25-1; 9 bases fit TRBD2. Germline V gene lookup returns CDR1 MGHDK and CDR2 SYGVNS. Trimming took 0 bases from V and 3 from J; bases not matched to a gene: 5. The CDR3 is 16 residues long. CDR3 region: CASSEYVIAGEETQYF. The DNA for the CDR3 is TGTGCCAGCAGTGAATATGTAATAGCGGGAGAAGAGACCCAGTACTTC.

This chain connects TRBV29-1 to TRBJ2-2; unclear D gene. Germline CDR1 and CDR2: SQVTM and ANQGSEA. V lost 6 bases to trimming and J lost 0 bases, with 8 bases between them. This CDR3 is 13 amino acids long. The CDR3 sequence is CSVGLSNTGELFF. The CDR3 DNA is TGCAGCGTAGGCTTATCGAACACCGGGGAGCTGTTTTTT.

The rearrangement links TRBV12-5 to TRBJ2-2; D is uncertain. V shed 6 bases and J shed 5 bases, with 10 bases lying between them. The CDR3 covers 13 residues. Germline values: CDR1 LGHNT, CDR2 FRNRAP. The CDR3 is CASGLSPTGELFF. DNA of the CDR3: TGTGCTAGTGGACTGTCCCCTACCGGGGAGCTGTTTTTT. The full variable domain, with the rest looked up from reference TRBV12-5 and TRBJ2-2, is DARVTQTPRHKVTEMGQEVTMRCQPILGHNTVFWYRQTMMQGLELLAYFRNRAPLDDSGMPKDRFSAEMPDATLATLKIQPSEPRDSAVYFCASGLSPTGELFFGEGSRLTVL.

CDR3 DNA sequence: TGTGCCAGCAGTGAAGCGCCCGGGCCCTATGGCTACACCTTC. Encoded protein: CASSEAPGPYGYTF. The chain has TRBV6-1 and TRBJ1-2; D ambiguous. Germline V gene data show CDR1 as MNHNS and CDR2 as SASEGT. The CDR3 is made up of 14 amino acids. Trimming removed 0 bases at V and 4 bases at J, with 9 bases between.

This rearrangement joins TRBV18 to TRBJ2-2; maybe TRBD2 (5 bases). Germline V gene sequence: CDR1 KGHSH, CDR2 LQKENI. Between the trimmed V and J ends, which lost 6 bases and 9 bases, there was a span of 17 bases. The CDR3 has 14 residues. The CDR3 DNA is TGTGCCAGCTCCCTCTCGGGGTCCCACCGGGAGCTGTTTTTT. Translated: CASSLSGSHRELFF.

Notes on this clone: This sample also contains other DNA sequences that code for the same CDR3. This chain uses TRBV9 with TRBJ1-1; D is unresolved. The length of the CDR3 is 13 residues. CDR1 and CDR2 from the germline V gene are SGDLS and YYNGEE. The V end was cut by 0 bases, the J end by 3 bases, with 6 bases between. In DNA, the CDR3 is TGTGCCAGCAGCGTAGTCCCCGACACTGAAGCTTTCTTT. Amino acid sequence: CASSVVPDTEAFF.

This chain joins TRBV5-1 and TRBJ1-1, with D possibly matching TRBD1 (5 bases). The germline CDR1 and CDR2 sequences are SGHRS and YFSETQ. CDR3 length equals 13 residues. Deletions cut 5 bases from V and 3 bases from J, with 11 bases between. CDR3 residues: CASSEPQDTEAFF. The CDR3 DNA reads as TGCGCCAGCAGTGAACCACAGGACACTGAAGCTTTCTTT.

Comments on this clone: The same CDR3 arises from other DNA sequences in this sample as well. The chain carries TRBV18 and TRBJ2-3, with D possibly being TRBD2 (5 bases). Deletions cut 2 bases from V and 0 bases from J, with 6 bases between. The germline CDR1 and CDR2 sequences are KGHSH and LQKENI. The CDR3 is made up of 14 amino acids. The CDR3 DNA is TGTGCCAGCTCACCAAGGACTAGCACAGATACGCAGTATTTT. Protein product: CASSPRTSTDTQYF.

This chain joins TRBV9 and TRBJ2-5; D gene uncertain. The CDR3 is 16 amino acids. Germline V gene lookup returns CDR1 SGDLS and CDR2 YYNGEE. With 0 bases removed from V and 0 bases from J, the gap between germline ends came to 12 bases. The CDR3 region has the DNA TGTGCCAGCAGCGTAGCAGGAAACCCTGACCAAGAGACCCAGTACTTC. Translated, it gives CASSVAGNPDQETQYF.

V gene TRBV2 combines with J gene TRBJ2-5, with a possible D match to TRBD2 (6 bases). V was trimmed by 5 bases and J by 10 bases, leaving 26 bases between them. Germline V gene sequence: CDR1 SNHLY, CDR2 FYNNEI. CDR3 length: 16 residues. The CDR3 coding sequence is TGTGCCAGCAGTTCCGTGTTCGGGGGTGTGTTCGGTGACCAGTACTTC. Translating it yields CASSSVFGGVFGDQYF.

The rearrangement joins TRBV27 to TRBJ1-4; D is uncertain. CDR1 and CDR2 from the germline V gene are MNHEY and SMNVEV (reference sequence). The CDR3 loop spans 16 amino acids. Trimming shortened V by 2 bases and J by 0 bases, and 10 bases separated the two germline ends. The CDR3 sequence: CASSLKAGSTNEKLFF. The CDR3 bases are TGTGCCAGCAGTTTAAAAGCAGGTTCAACTAATGAAAAACTGTTTTTT. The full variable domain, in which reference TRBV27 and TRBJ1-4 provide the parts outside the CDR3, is EAQVTQNPRYLITVTGKKLTVTCSQNMNHEYMSWYRQDPGLGLRQIYYSMNVEVTDKGDVPEGYKVSRKEKRNFPLILESPSPNQTSLYFCASSLKAGSTNEKLFFGSGTQLSVL.

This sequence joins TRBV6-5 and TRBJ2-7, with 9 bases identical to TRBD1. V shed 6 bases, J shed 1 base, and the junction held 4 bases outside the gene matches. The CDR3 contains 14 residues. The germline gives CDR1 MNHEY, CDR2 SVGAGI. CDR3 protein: CASRRTGASYEQYF. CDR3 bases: TGTGCCAGCAGGAGGACAGGGGCATCCTACGAGCAGTACTTC.

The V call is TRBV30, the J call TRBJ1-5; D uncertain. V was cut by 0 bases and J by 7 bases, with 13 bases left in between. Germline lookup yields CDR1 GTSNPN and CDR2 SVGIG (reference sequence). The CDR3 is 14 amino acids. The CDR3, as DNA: TGTGCCTGGAGTGTACGGCGGGGAGGCCAGCCCCAGCATTTT. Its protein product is CAWSVRRGGQPQHF.

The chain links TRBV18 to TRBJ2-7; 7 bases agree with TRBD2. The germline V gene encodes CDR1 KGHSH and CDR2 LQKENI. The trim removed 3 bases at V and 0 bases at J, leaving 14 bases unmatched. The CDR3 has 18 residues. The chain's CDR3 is CASSPLPSIGGSSYEQYF. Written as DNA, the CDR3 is TGTGCCAGCTCACCCTTGCCTTCGATCGGCGGGAGCTCCTACGAGCAGTACTTC.

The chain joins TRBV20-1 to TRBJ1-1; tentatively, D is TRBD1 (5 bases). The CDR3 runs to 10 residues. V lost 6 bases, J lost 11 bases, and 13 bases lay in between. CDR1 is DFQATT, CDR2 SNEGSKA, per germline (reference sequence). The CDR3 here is CSARGGGAFF. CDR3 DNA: TGCAGTGCAAGGGGAGGAGGGGCTTTCTTT.

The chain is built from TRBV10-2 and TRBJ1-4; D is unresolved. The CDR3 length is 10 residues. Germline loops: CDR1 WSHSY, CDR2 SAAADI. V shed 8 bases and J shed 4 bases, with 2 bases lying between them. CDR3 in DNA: TGCGCCAGCGGTAATGAAAAACTGTTTTTT. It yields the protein CASGNEKLFF.

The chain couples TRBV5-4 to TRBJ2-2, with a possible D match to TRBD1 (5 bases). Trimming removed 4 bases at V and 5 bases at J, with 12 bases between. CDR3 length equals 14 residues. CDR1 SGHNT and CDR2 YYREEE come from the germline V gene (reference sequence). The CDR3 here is CASSRQRQTGELFF. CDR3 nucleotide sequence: TGTGCCAGCAGCCGGCAGAGACAGACCGGGGAGCTGTTTTTT.

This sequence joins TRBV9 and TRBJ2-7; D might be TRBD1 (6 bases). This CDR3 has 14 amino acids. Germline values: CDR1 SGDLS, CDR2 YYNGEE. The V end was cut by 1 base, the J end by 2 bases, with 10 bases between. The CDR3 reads CASSVSGQPYEQYF. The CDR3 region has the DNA TGTGCCAGCAGCGTATCAGGACAGCCCTACGAGCAGTACTTC.

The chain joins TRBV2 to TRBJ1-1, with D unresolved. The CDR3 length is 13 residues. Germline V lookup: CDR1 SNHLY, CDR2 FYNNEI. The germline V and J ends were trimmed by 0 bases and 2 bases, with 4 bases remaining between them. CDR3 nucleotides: TGTGCCAGCAGTGAAGCCAGAAACACTGAAGCTTTCTTT. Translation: CASSEARNTEAFF.

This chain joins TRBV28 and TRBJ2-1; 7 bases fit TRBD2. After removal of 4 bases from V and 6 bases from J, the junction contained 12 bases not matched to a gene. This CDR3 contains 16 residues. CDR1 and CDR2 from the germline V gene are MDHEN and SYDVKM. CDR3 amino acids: CASSSPGRGPSNEQFF. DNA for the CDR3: TGTGCCAGCAGTTCCCCGGGGAGGGGACCGAGCAATGAGCAGTTCTTC. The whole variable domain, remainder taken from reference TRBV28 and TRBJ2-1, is DVKVTQSSRYLVKRTGEKVFLECVQDMDHENMFWYRQDPGLGLRLIYFSYDVKMKEKGDIPEGYSVSREKKERFSLILESASTNQTSMYLCASSSPGRGPSNEQFFGPGTRLTVL.

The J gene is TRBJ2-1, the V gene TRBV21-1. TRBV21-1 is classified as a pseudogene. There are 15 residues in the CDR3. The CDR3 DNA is TGTGCCAGCAGCTGGACCGGGTCTAAGGGTGGTGAGCAGTTCTTC. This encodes CASSWTGSKGGEQFF.

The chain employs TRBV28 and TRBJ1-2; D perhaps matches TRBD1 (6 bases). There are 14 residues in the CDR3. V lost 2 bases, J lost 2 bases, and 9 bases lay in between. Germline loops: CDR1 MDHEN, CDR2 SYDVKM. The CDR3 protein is CASSLHGQNYGYTF. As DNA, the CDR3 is TGTGCCAGCAGTTTACACGGACAGAACTATGGCTACACCTTC.

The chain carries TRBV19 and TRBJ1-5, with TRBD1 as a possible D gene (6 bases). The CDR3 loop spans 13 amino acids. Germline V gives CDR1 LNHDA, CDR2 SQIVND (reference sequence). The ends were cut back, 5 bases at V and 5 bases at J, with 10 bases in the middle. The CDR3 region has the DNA TGTGCCAGTAGTTTTCACAGGGATCAGCCCCAGCATTTT. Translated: CASSFHRDQPQHF.

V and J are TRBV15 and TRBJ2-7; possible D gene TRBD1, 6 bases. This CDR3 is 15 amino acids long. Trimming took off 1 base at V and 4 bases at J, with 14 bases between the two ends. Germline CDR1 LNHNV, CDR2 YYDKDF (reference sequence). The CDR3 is CATSRAPGQKYEQYF. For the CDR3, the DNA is TGTGCCACCAGCAGAGCCCCAGGACAGAAGTACGAGCAGTACTTC.